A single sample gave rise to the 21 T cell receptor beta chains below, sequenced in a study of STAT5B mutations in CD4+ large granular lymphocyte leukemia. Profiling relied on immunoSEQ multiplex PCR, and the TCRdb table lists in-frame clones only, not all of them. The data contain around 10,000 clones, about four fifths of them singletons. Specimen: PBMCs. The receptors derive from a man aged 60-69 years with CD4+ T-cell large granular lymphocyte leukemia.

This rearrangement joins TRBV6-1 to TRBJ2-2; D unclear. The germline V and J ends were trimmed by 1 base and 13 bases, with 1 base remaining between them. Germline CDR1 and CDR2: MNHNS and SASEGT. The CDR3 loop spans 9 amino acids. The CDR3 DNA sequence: TGTGCCAGCAGTGAAGGGCTGTTTTTT. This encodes CASSEGLFF.

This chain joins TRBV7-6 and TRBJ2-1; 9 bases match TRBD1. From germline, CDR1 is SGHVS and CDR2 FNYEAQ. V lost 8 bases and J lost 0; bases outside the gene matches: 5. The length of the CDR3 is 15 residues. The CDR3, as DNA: TGTGCCAGCGGACAGGGGCCACCCTCCTACAATGAGCAGTTCTTC. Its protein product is CASGQGPPSYNEQFF.

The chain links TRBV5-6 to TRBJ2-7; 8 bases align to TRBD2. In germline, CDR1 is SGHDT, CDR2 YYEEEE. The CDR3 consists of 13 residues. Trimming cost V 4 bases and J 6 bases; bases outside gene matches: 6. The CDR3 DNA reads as TGTGCCAGCAGCCCCGGGGGGGAACGCGAGCAGTACTTC. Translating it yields CASSPGGEREQYF.

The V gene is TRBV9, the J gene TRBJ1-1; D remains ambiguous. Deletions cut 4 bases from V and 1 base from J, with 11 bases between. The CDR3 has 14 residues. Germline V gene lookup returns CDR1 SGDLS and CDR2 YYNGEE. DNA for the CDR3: TGTGCCAGCAGCCCCATGAGAGGGAACACTGAAGCTTTCTTT. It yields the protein CASSPMRGNTEAFF.

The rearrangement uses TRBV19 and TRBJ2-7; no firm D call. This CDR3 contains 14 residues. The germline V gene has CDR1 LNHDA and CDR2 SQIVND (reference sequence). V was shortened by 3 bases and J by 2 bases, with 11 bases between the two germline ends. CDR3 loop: CASSISPSTYEQYF. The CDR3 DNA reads TGTGCCAGTAGTATTAGCCCCAGTACCTACGAGCAGTACTTC. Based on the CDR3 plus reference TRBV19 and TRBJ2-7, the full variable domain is DGGITQSPKYLFRKEGQNVTLSCEQNLNHDAMYWYRQDPGQGLRLIYYSQIVNDFQKGDIAEGYSVSREKKESFPLTVTSAQKNPTAFYLCASSISPSTYEQYFGPGTRLTVT.

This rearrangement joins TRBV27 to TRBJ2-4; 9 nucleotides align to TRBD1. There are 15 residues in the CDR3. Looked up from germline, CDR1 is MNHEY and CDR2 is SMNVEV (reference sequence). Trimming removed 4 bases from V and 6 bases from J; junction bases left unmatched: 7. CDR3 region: CASSSGTGPPNIQYF. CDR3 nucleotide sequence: TGTGCCAGCAGTTCTGGGACAGGGCCCCCAAACATTCAGTACTTC.

The CDR3, as DNA: TGTGCCAGTAGTATCACGGCAGGGCAATCACCCCTCCACTTT. Encoded protein: CASSITAGQSPLHF. This chain uses TRBV19 with TRBJ1-6; D may be TRBD1 (5 bases). CDR3 size: 14 residues. Germline CDR1 LNHDA, CDR2 SQIVND (reference sequence). V shed 3 bases and J shed 10 bases, with 13 bases lying between them.

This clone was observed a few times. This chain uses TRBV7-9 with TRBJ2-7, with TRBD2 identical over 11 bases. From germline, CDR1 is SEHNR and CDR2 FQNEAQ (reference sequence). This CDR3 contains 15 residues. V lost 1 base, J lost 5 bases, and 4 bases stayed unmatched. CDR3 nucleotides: TGTGCCAGCAGCTTAGAACTAGCGGGAGCCAACGAGCAGTACTTC. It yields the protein CASSLELAGANEQYF.

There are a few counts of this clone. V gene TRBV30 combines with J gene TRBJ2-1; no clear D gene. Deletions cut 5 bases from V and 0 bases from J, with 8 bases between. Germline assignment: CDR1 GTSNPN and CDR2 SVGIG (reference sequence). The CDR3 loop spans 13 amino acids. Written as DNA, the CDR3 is TGTGCCTGGGAGTCTAGCTCCTACAATGAGCAGTTCTTC. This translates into CAWESSSYNEQFF.

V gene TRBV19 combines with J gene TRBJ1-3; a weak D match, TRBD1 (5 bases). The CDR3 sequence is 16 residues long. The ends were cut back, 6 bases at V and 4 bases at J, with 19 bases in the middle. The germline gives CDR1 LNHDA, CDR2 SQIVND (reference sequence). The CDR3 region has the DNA TGTGCCAGTAGCGATCCGGGGGACGGCCAGGGAAACACCATATATTTT. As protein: CASSDPGDGQGNTIYF.

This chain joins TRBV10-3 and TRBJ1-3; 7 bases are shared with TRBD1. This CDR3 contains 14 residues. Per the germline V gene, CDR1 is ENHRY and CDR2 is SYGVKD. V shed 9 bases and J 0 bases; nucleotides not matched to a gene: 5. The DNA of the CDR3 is TGTGCCATAGGGACAGCCGACTCTGGAAACACCATATATTTT. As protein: CAIGTADSGNTIYF.

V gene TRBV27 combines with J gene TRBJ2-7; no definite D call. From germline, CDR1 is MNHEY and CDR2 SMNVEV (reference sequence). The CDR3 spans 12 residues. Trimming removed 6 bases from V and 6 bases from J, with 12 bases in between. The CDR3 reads CASSPLGFEQYF. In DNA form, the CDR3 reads TGTGCCAGCAGCCCACTCGGTTTCGAGCAGTACTTC.

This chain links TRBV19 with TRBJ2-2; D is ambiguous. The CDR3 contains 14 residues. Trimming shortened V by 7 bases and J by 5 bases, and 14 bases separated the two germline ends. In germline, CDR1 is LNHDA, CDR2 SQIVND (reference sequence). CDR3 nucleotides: TGTGCCAGTACCAGTGTGGGGTGGACCGGGGAGCTGTTTTTT. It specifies CASTSVGWTGELFF.

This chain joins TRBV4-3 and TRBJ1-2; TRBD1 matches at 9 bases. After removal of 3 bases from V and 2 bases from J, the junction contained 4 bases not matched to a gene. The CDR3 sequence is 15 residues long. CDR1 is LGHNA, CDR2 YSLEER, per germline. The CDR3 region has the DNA TGCGCCAGCAGCCACCCTGGGACAGGGAACTATGGCTACACCTTC. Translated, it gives CASSHPGTGNYGYTF.

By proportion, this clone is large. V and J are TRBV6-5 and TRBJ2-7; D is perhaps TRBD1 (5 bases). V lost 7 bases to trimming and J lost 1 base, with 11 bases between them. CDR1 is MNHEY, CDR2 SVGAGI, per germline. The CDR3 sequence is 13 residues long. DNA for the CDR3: TGTGCCAGCACTCCAGGGAATTCCTACGAGCAGTACTTC. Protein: CASTPGNSYEQYF.

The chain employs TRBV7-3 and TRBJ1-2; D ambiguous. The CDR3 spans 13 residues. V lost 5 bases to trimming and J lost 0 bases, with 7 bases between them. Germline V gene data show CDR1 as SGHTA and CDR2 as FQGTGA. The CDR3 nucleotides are TGTGCCAGCAGCCGGACCTCTAACTATGGCTACACCTTC. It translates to CASSRTSNYGYTF. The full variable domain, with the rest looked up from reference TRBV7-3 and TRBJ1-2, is GAGVSQTPSNKVTEKGKYVELRCDPISGHTALYWYRQSLGQGPEFLIYFQGTGAADDSGLPNDRFFAVRPEGSVSTLKIQRTERGDSAVYLCASSRTSNYGYTFGSGTRLTVV.

The CDR3 region is CASSAVETQYF. In DNA, the CDR3 is TGTGCCAGCAGCGCGGTAGAGACCCAGTACTTC. The rearrangement joins TRBV7-2 to TRBJ2-5; D ambiguous. This CDR3 spans 11 amino acids. The V and J ends lost 5 bases and 4 bases respectively, with 5 bases between them. The germline V gene has CDR1 SGHTA and CDR2 FQGNSA.

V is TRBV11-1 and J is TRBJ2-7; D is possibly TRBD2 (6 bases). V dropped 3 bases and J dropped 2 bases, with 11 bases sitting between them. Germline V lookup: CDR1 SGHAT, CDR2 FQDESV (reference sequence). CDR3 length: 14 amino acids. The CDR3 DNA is TGTGCCAGCAGCTTCGGGGGAGAAGCCTACGAGCAGTACTTC. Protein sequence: CASSFGGEAYEQYF.

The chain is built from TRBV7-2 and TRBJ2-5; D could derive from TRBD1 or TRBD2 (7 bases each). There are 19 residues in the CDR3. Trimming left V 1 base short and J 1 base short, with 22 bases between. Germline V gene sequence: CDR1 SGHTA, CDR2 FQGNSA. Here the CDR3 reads CASSLVPGGAPTGQETQYF. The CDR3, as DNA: TGTGCCAGCAGCTTAGTTCCAGGGGGGGCTCCTACAGGCCAAGAGACCCAGTACTTC.

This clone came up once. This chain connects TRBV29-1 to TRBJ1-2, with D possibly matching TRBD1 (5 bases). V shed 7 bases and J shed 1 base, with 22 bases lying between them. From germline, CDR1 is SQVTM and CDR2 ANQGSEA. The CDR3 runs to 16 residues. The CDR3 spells CSAPLGRGTVNYGYTF. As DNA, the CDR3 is TGCAGCGCCCCACTAGGAAGGGGTACCGTTAACTATGGCTACACCTTC.

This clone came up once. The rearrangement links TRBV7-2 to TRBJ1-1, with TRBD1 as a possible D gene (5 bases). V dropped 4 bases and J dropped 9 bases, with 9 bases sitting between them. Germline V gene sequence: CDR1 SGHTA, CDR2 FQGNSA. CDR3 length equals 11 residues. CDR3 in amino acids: CASSYGTQAFF. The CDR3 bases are TGTGCCAGCAGCTACGGGACTCAAGCTTTCTTT.